The sequence of this T cell receptor (beta chain) was determined in a study of immune characterization of retroperitoneal liposarcoma. This clonotype was found many times. TCRdb analysed the PCR reads with MiXCR anew, one entry per CDR3 protein. The sample lists about 10,000 distinct CDR3 sequences; 20% to 25% were seen once. CDR3 length: 15 amino acids. Germline CDR1 is SGHTA and CDR2 is FQGNSA. V and J are TRBV7-2 and TRBJ2-1, with D unresolved. TRBJ2-7 explains the end of the DNA better; the J call may be wrong. Source material: blood. The source of this sequence is a female donor with retroperitoneal liposarcoma. CDR3 residues: CASSLERTAGVEQYF. The CDR3 DNA sequence: TGTGCCAGCAGCTTAGAACGCACTGCCGGCGTCGAGCAGTACTTC.